The table lists the clone carrying this TCR beta chain with many counts. Patients were all untreated before their thyroid surgery. This entry belongs to a study of metastatic and nonmetastatic thyroid tumors. TCRdb called clones again from the PCR reads with MiXCR. The sample shows about 64,000 clones, 4% to 4.5% of them seen only once. This CDR3 has 14 amino acids. Germline CDR1 DFQATT, CDR2 SNEGSKA (reference sequence). Trimming at V came to 5 bases and at J to 2 bases, leaving 4 bases not matched to a gene. Input material: blood. The chain employs TRBV20-1 and TRBJ2-3; 10 positions agree with TRBD2. This TCR was sampled from a female donor with papillary thyroid cancer or a benign thyroid nodule (not recorded which). Some clones in this sample may be carry-over from other donors' samples. For the CDR3, the DNA is TGCAGTGCTTCAGCGGGAGGGCCCACAGATACGCAGTATTTT. This gives the protein CSASAGGPTDTQYF.